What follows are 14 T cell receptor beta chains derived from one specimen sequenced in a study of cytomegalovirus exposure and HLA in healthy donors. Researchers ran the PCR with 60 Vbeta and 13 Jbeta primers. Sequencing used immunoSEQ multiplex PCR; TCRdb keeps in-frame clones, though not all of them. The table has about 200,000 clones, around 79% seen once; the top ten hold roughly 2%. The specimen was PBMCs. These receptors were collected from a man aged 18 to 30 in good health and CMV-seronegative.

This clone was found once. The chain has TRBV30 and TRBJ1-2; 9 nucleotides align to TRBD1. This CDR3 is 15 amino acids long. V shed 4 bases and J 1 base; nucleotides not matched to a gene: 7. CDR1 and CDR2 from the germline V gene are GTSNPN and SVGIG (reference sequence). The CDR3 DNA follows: TGTGCCTGGAACCCGGGACAGGGCGTTAACTATGGCTACACCTTC. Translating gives CAWNPGQGVNYGYTF.

CDR3 nucleotide sequence: TGTGCCAGCAGCCAAGCGGTAAGGAGCGGGAGCAATGAGCAGTTCTTC. Encoded protein: CASSQAVRSGSNEQFF. The J gene is TRBJ2-1, the V gene TRBV4-2; 8 nucleotides match TRBD2. Germline-derived CDR1 and CDR2 are LGHNA and YNFKEQ. J gave up 6 bases and V 1 base, and 8 bases lay outside the gene matches. The CDR3 has 16 amino acids.

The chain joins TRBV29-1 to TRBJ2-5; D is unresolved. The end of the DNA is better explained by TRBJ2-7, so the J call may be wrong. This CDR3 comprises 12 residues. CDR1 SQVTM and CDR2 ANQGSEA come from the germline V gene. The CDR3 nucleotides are TGCAGCGTTGTTTTGGCAGGTATCGAGCAGTACTTC. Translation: CSVVLAGIEQYF.

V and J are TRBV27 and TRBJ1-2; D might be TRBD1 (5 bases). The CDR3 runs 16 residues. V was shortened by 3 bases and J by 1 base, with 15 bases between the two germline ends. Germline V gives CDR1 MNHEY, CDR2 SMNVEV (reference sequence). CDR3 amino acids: CASSFGKTANNYGYTF. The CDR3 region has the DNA TGTGCCAGCAGTTTCGGAAAGACAGCGAATAACTATGGCTACACCTTC.

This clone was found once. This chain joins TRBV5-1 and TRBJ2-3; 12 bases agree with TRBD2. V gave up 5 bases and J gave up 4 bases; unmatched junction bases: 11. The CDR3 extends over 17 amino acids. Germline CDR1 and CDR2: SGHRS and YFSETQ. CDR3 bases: TGCGCCAGCAGAATAAGCCTAGCGGGAGGGCTGGCAGATACGCAGTATTTT. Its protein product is CASRISLAGGLADTQYF.

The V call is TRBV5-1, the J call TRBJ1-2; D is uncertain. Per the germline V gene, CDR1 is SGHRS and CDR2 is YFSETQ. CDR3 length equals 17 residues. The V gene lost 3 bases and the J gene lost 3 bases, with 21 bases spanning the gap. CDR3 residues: CASSSSASGFNDYGYTF. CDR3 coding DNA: TGCGCCAGCAGCTCTTCGGCCTCGGGGTTCAATGACTATGGCTACACCTTC.

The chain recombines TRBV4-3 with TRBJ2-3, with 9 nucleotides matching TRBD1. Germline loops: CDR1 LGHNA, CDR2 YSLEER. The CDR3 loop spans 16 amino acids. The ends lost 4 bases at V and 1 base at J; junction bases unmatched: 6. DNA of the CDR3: TGCGCCAGCAGCCCCGGGACAGGGACCGGCACAGATACGCAGTATTTT. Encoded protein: CASSPGTGTGTDTQYF.

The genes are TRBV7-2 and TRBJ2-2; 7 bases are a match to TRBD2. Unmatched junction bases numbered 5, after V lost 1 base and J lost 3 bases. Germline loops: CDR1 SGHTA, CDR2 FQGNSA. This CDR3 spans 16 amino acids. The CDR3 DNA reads TGTGCCAGCAGCTTAGACGGGGGGAAAGACACCGGGGAGCTGTTTTTT. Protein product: CASSLDGGKDTGELFF.

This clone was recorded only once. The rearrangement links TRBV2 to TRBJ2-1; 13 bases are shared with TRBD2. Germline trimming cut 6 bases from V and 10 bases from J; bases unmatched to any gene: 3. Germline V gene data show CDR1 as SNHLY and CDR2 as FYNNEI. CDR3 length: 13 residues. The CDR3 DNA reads TGTGCCAGCAGGACGGGACTAGCGGGGGAGCAGTTCTTC. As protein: CASRTGLAGEQFF.

The CDR3 spells CASSRWDRVWLSYAFF. CDR3 DNA: TGTGCCAGCAGTCGATGGGACAGGGTTTGGCTGTCTTACGCTTTCTTT. This chain uses TRBV6-9 with TRBJ1-1; 9 bases fit TRBD1. Germline V gene lookup returns CDR1 MNHGY and CDR2 SVAAGI. V was clipped by 5 bases and J by 11 bases; unmatched bases: 18. CDR3 length: 16 amino acids.

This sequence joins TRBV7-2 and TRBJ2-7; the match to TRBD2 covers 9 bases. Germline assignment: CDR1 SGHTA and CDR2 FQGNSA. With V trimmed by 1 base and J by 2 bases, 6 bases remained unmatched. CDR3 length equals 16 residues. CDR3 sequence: CASSLDASGNPYEQYF. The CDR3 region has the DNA TGTGCCAGCAGCTTAGACGCTAGCGGGAACCCCTACGAGCAGTACTTC.

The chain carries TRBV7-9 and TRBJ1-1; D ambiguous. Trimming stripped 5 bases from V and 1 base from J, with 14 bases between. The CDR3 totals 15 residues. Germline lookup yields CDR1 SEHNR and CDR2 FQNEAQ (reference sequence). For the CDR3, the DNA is TGTGCCAGCAGCCCGCGACTAGGCCAGAACACTGAAGCTTTCTTT. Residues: CASSPRLGQNTEAFF.

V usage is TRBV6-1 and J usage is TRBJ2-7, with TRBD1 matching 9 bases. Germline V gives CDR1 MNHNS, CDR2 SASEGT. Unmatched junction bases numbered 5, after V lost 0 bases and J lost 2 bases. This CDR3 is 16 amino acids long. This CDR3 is CASSEAPGQGTYEQYF. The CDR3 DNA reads TGTGCCAGCAGTGAAGCTCCAGGACAGGGGACCTACGAGCAGTACTTC.

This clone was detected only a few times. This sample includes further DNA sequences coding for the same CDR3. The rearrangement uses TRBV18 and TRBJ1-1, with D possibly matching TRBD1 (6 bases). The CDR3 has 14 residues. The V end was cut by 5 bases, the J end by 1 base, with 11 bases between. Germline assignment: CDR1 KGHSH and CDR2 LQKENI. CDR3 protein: CASSSQTGNTEAFF. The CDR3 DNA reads TGTGCCAGCTCATCGCAGACAGGGAACACTGAAGCTTTCTTT.